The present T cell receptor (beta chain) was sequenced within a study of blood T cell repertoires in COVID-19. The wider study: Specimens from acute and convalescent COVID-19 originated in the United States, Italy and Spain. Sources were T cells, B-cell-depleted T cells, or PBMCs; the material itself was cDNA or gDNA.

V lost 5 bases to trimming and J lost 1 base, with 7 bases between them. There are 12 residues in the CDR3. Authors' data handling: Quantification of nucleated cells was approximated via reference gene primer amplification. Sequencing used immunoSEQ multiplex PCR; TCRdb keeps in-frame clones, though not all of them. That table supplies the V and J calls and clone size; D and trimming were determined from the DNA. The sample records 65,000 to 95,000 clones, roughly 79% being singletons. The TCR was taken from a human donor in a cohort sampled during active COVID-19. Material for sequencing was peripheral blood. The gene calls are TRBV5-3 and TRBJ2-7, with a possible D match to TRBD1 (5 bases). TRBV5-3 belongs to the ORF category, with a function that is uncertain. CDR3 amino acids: CARRRQSYEQYF. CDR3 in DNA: TGTGCCAGAAGAAGACAGTCCTACGAGCAGTACTTC.